This TCR beta chain was captured by sequencing in a study of shared clonotypes between healthy human individuals. Study-wide results and caveats: Sharing across four donors was highest in naive CD4 (roughly 5%) and lowest in memory CD8 (0.4%). Non-shared clonotypes showed lower generation probabilities than clonotypes common to all four donors.

J was trimmed by 3 bases and V by 3 bases; bases with no gene match: 14. The CDR3 runs to 19 residues. CDR1 and CDR2 from the germline V gene are MDHEN and SYDVKM. Sorted subsets were amplified in replicate PCRs using 200 ng DNA, around 30,000 T cell genomes. TCRdb's table, derived via immunoSEQ multiplex PCR, lists solely in-frame clones and lacks some. This sample has almost 750,000 clones; 55% to 75% occur once, and the top ten carry about 1.8%. Remarks on this clone: Its antigen remains unidentified.

The receptor comes from a woman aged 25 to 39 in good health. The chain employs TRBV28 and TRBJ2-1, with 10 bases matching TRBD2. Material for sequencing was memory CD4+ T cells sorted from blood. Subset defined: CD45RA-negative fraction. CDR3 residues: CASSFTSGVRPLNYNEQFF. CDR3 DNA: TGTGCCAGCAGTTTCACTAGCGGGGTCCGCCCCCTGAACTACAATGAGCAGTTCTTC.